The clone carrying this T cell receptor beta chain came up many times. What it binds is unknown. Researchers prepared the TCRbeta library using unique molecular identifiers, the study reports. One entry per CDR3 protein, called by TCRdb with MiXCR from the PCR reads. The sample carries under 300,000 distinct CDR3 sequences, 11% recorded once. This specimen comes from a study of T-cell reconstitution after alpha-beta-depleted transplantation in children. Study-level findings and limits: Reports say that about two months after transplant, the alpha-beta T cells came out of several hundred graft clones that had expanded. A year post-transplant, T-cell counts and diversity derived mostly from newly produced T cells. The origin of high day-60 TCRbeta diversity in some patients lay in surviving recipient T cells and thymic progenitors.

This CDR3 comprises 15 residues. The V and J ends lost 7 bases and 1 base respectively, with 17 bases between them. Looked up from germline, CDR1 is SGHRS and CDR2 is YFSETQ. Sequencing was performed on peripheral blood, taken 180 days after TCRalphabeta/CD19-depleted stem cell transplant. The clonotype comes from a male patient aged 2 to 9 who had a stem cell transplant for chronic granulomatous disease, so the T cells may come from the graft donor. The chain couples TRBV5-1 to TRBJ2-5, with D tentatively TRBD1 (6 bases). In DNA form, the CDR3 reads TGCGCCAGCCGAGGGACATTTGGCCCCCAAGAGACCCAGTACTTC. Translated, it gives CASRGTFGPQETQYF. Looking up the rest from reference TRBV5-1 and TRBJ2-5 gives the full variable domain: KAGVTQTPRYLIKTRGQQVTLSCSPISGHRSVSWYQQTPGQGLQFLFEYFSETQRNKGNFPGRFSGRQFSNSRSEMNVSTLELGDSALYLCASRGTFGPQETQYFGPGTRLLVL.